This T cell receptor beta chain was sequenced during a study of identical twins. Findings and limits, study-wide: Weaker excess twin sharing was seen among beta out-of-frame sequences. With abundant cord blood beta clonotypes, insertions were fewer; memory repertoires showed no such pattern.

A template switching step contributed a universal primer site, while unique molecular identifiers were present in the cDNA. TCRdb re-called the 5' RACE reads with MiXCR, one entry per CDR3 protein. The sample yields 690,000 or so distinct CDR3 sequences, 8.6% seen once. This clonotype has only a few counts. Its target is unknown. These data also featured in a second study, about yellow fever vaccine responses in identical twins.

The sequenced sample was PBMCs. The clonotype originates from a woman younger than 35 in good health.

The CDR3 DNA is TGCAGTGCCAGAAGGTCTAGCGGGGGGCAATACAATGAGCAGTTCTTC. This translates into CSARRSSGGQYNEQFF. The chain has TRBV20-1 and TRBJ2-1, with 11 bases that match TRBD2. Germline values: CDR1 DFQATT, CDR2 SNEGSKA (reference sequence). V trimming: 6 bases; J trimming: 4 bases; junction bases outside the gene matches: 11. The CDR3 loop spans 16 amino acids.